The 19 T cell receptor beta chains below all came from one sample that was sequenced in a study of shared clonotypes between healthy human individuals. Method: immunoSEQ multiplex PCR; TCRdb's copy keeps in-frame clones and lacks some. The table shows 2 million to 2.5 million clones, with 85% to 95% occurring only once. Sequencing was done on a sample of naive CD4+ T cells from PBMCs. The subset was: CD45RA+ positively selected. These receptors were obtained from a young man in good health. Some clones in this sample may be carry-over from other donors' samples.

This chain connects TRBV28 to TRBJ2-5, with 9 positions matching TRBD1. The DNA end is a closer match to TRBJ2-7, so the J assignment may be wrong. Germline V gene data show CDR1 as MDHEN and CDR2 as SYDVKM. The CDR3 is 14 amino acids. CDR3 loop: CASSGGTGHYEQYF. CDR3 coding DNA: TGTGCCAGCAGCGGCGGGACAGGGCACTACGAGCAGTACTTC.

This chain joins TRBV5-4 and TRBJ2-1; TRBD2 agrees at 10 bases. The CDR3 loop spans 16 amino acids. The junction had 8 bases not matched to a gene; V was cut back by 4 bases and J by 4 bases. Per germline, CDR1 SGHNT and CDR2 YYREEE (reference sequence). CDR3 bases: TGTGCCAGCAGCATCAGGACTAGCGGATCTTACAATGAGCAGTTCTTC. Encoded protein: CASSIRTSGSYNEQFF.

This chain connects TRBV29-1 to TRBJ1-1; D remains ambiguous. CDR3 size: 14 residues. Germline V gene data show CDR1 as SQVTM and CDR2 as ANQGSEA. V lost 7 bases, J lost 3 bases, and 18 bases lay in between. CDR3 residues: CSADVGLPDTEAFF. DNA for the CDR3: TGCAGCGCTGACGTTGGACTCCCGGACACTGAAGCTTTCTTT. Complete variable domain (other parts from reference TRBV29-1 and TRBJ1-1): SAVISQKPSRDICQRGTSLTIQCQVDSQVTMMFWYRQQPGQSLTLIATANQGSEATYESGFVIDKFPISRPNLTFSTLTVSNMSPEDSSIYLCSADVGLPDTEAFFGQGTRLTVV.

CDR3 in amino acids: CASSQQPGTSGSYNEQFF. CDR3 nucleotide sequence: TGTGCCAGCAGTCAACAACCCGGAACTAGCGGGAGTTATAATGAGCAGTTCTTC. The genes are TRBV28 and TRBJ2-1; the match to TRBD2 covers 11 bases. Losses at the gene ends were 5 bases for V and 7 bases for J; bases not matched to a gene: 16. There are 18 residues in the CDR3. Germline V CDR1 and CDR2: MDHEN, SYDVKM.

This chain uses TRBV27 with TRBJ2-6; D is unresolved. Trimming shortened V by 10 bases and J by 0 bases, and 7 bases separated the two germline ends. This CDR3 has 13 residues. Germline CDR1 MNHEY, CDR2 SMNVEV (reference sequence). CDR3 protein: CATTPSGANVLTF. DNA for the CDR3: TGTGCCACCACTCCCTCTGGGGCCAACGTCCTGACTTTC. Full variable domain (outside the CDR3, taken from reference TRBV27 and TRBJ2-6): EAQVTQNPRYLITVTGKKLTVTCSQNMNHEYMSWYRQDPGLGLRQIYYSMNVEVTDKGDVPEGYKVSRKEKRNFPLILESPSPNQTSLYFCATTPSGANVLTFGAGSRLTVL.

This chain connects TRBV18 to TRBJ2-7; 8 bases are a match to TRBD1. There are 16 residues in the CDR3. Germline lookup yields CDR1 KGHSH and CDR2 LQKENI. The junction had 10 bases not matched to a gene; V was cut back by 3 bases and J by 3 bases. The CDR3 nucleotides read TGTGCCAGCTCACCGCCGACAGGGGCGAAATACTACGAGCAGTACTTC. Translated: CASSPPTGAKYYEQYF.

The rearrangement joins TRBV5-1 to TRBJ1-1, with D perhaps matching TRBD1 (5 bases). The CDR3 extends over 14 amino acids. The V end was cut by 6 bases, the J end by 4 bases, with 16 bases between. The germline gives CDR1 SGHRS, CDR2 YFSETQ. CDR3 coding DNA: TGCGCCAGCACCACGGACAATTTAGGCACTGAAGCTTTCTTT. Amino acids: CASTTDNLGTEAFF.

The chain joins TRBV19 to TRBJ1-5, with a weak D call TRBD1 (5 bases). Germline values: CDR1 LNHDA, CDR2 SQIVND (reference sequence). The CDR3 contains 15 residues. V dropped 4 bases and J dropped 7 bases, with 17 bases sitting between them. The DNA for the CDR3 is TGTGCCAGTAGTACCAAGGCGGGGGTATCCCAGCCCCAGCATTTT. This codes for CASSTKAGVSQPQHF.

The chain joins TRBV4-1 to TRBJ2-7, with D tentatively TRBD2 (6 bases). CDR3 length: 16 residues. Germline V gene sequence: CDR1 MGHRA, CDR2 YSYEKL. The V and J ends lost 0 bases and 6 bases respectively, with 18 bases between them. CDR3 region: CASSQDRSWGVSEQYF. CDR3 DNA sequence: TGCGCCAGCAGCCAAGATCGGTCCTGGGGGGTGAGCGAGCAGTACTTC.

The genes are TRBV6-5 and TRBJ1-5; weak D call: TRBD1 (6 bases). V was cut by 6 bases and J by 5 bases, with 17 bases left in between. The CDR3 totals 15 residues. In germline, CDR1 is MNHEY, CDR2 SVGAGI. Here the CDR3 DNA reads TGTGCCAGCAGCCGCGGTGGGGGGCAGGATCAGCCCCAGCATTTT. Its translation is CASSRGGGQDQPQHF.

The chain is built from TRBV18 and TRBJ1-1; no reliable D call. CDR1 is KGHSH, CDR2 LQKENI, per germline. CDR3 length: 13 residues. Trimming stripped 6 bases from V and 11 bases from J, with 19 bases between. The CDR3 is CASSPSYDSRAFF. The CDR3 DNA sequence: TGTGCCAGCTCCCCCTCTTATGATTCGAGGGCTTTCTTT.

The gene calls are TRBV5-4 and TRBJ2-3; either TRBD1 or TRBD2 may fit D (5 bases each). V lost 2 bases to trimming and J lost 0 bases, with 10 bases between them. This CDR3 has 15 amino acids. CDR1 and CDR2 (germline): SGHNT, YYREEE (reference sequence). The CDR3, as DNA: TGTGCCAGCAGCTTTGGGGACGCCAGCACAGATACGCAGTATTTT. It is translated as CASSFGDASTDTQYF.

J is TRBJ1-1 and V is TRBV5-1; 8 bases line up with TRBD1. The CDR3 contains 16 residues. From germline, CDR1 is SGHRS and CDR2 YFSETQ. The V segment lost 4 bases and the J segment 1 base; nucleotides outside the gene matches: 9. CDR3 residues: CASSMLTGVANTEAFF. The CDR3 bases are TGCGCCAGCAGCATGCTGACAGGGGTAGCGAACACTGAAGCTTTCTTT.

This clone appeared a few times. The rearrangement links TRBV29-1 to TRBJ1-1; TRBD1 matches at 8 bases. Germline CDR1 reads SQVTM; CDR2 reads ANQGSEA. There are 13 residues in the CDR3. V trimming: 4 bases; J trimming: 6 bases; junction bases outside the gene matches: 7. CDR3 in DNA: TGCAGCGTTGGACAGGGGCATTTCGCTGAAGCTTTCTTT. Translating it yields CSVGQGHFAEAFF. The entire variable domain, with the rest obtained from reference TRBV29-1 and TRBJ1-1, is as follows: SAVISQKPSRDICQRGTSLTIQCQVDSQVTMMFWYRQQPGQSLTLIATANQGSEATYESGFVIDKFPISRPNLTFSTLTVSNMSPEDSSIYLCSVGQGHFAEAFFGQGTRLTVV.

The rearrangement joins TRBV7-6 to TRBJ2-3; D not certain. CDR1 SGHVS and CDR2 FNYEAQ come from the germline V gene. The CDR3 length is 13 residues. V lost 5 bases and J 6 bases, leaving 12 bases between the germline ends. The CDR3 loop reads CASSHGRADTQYF. In DNA, the CDR3 is TGTGCCAGCAGCCATGGTAGGGCCGATACGCAGTATTTT.

J is TRBJ2-3 and V is TRBV5-1; TRBD2 matches at 12 bases. Trimming at V came to 0 bases and at J to 7 bases, leaving 6 bases not matched to a gene. Germline assignment: CDR1 SGHRS and CDR2 YFSETQ. This CDR3 is built from 16 residues. The CDR3 region is CASSLATSGSINTQYF. The DNA of the CDR3 is TGCGCCAGCAGCTTGGCGACTAGCGGGAGCATTAATACGCAGTATTTT.

CDR3 in amino acids: CASSPGQGASNTGELFF. CDR3 nucleotide sequence: TGTGCCAGCTCACCAGGTCAGGGGGCATCAAACACCGGGGAGCTGTTTTTT. The chain carries TRBV18 and TRBJ2-2; 8 bases fit TRBD1. Germline V CDR1 and CDR2: KGHSH, LQKENI. This CDR3 comprises 17 residues. V lost 2 bases and J lost 2; bases outside the gene matches: 7.

This chain uses TRBV11-2 with TRBJ2-7, with D possibly called TRBD1 or TRBD2 (5 bases each). Germline values: CDR1 SGHAT, CDR2 FQNNGV. There are 14 residues in the CDR3. V gave up 2 bases and J gave up 4 bases, with 12 bases separating them. CDR3 nucleotide sequence: TGTGCCAGCAGCTTATGGGTAGGGGAGTACGAGCAGTACTTC. The encoded protein is CASSLWVGEYEQYF.

The rearrangement uses TRBV9 and TRBJ1-2, with D tentatively TRBD1 (5 bases). The V end was cut by 6 bases, the J end by 4 bases, with 10 bases between. Germline values: CDR1 SGDLS, CDR2 YYNGEE. This CDR3 is 12 amino acids long. The CDR3 region has the DNA TGTGCCAGCAAGGGGACGGGCTATGGCTACACCTTC. Its protein product is CASKGTGYGYTF.